The entry below describes one TCR beta chain. This record belongs to a study of blood T cell repertoires in COVID-19. Study at large: Both acute and convalescent COVID-19 samples were obtained from the United States, Italy and Spain.

The Seattle site enrolled patients during active infection and followed them longitudinally. V trimming: 2 bases; J trimming: 5 bases; junction bases outside the gene matches: 15. This CDR3 comprises 17 residues. CDR1 is GTSNPN, CDR2 SVGIG, per germline (reference sequence). Source study methods: Reference gene primer amplification in the assay estimated nucleated cell counts. TCRdb's copy holds only in-frame clones and misses some; the assay was immunoSEQ multiplex PCR. V, J and clone size were drawn from that table, and D and trimming were deduced from the DNA. This table holds about 270,000 clones, about 88% found once.

The chain has TRBV30 and TRBJ2-3; 8 nucleotides match TRBD2. Source material: peripheral blood. The sequence came from a human donor with COVID-19, enrolled during active disease. The donor label of this sample is uncertain. The CDR3 region is CAWSPPWGGRKGDTQYF. The CDR3 DNA sequence: TGTGCCTGGAGTCCCCCATGGGGCGGGAGGAAGGGAGATACGCAGTATTTT.